This T cell receptor beta chain came from a study of cytomegalovirus exposure and HLA in healthy donors. Worth noting for this clone: The antigen remains unidentified. One junction end does not reproduce the germline sequence, and a read error may be involved.

Use of 60 Vbeta and 13 Jbeta primers characterized the PCR. The data were produced by immunoSEQ multiplex PCR, yet TCRdb's version contains in-frame clones alone and is incomplete. The sample lists 140,000 to 150,000 clones, 75% to 90% seen once, with 2.9% in the top ten. Overall study results and limits: Sequences of the TCR beta chain were said to predict the HLA-A and HLA-B alleles of most subjects accurately. Rarity marked most TCR sequences, yet some public TCRs occurred in many donors.

Germline lookup yields CDR1 GTSNPN and CDR2 SVGIG (reference sequence). CDR3 length: 14 amino acids. V gene TRBV30 combines with J gene TRBJ1-4, with TRBD1 as a possible D gene (6 bases). Sequenced sample: PBMCs. The clonotype comes from a woman aged 25 to 45 in good health and CMV-seronegative. This CDR3 reads CAWSRTGHWRKTVF. DNA of the CDR3: TGTGCCTGGAGTCGAACAGGGCATTGGCGAAAAACTGTTTTT.